These 13 T cell receptor beta chains originate from one sample sequenced in a study of low-dose radiotherapy and immunotherapy resistance in tumors. Gene-specific TRAV and TRBV primers were used for first-strand cDNA, covering alpha and beta chains. TCRs were put through 20 PCR cycles of amplification with Phusion. A constant-region primer and the V-primer adapter served as the primer pair. TCRdb recomputed calls from the reads with MiXCR, one row per CDR3 protein. The table has 95,000 to 100,000 distinct CDR3 sequences, around 21% seen once; the top ten hold approximately 4%. Time point reported: after trial treatment. Treatment meaning: LDRT plus nivolumab, ipilimumab, low-dose cyclophosphamide and aspirin (RACIN trial). The source material was PBMCs, sampled after low-dose radiotherapy plus immunotherapy. The receptor set was obtained from a male donor with prostate cancer.

The V gene is TRBV4-2, the J gene TRBJ2-3; 7 nucleotides match TRBD1. The CDR3 runs 16 residues. V shed 0 bases and J 2 bases; nucleotides not matched to a gene: 5. Germline V lookup: CDR1 LGHNA, CDR2 YNFKEQ. Written as DNA, the CDR3 is TGTGCCAGCAGCCAAGAAGACAGGGCCTTCACAGATACGCAGTATTTT. This encodes CASSQEDRAFTDTQYF.

The chain links TRBV20-1 to TRBJ2-3, with D tentatively TRBD1 (6 bases). V shed 6 bases and J shed 1 base, with 11 bases lying between them. The CDR3 is 13 amino acids. In germline, CDR1 is DFQATT, CDR2 SNEGSKA (reference sequence). This CDR3 is CSAPGARTDTQYF. As DNA, the CDR3 is TGCAGTGCCCCAGGGGCCCGCACAGATACGCAGTATTTT.

This clonotype was found many times. The chain joins TRBV24-1 to TRBJ2-1, with 8 bases lining up with TRBD2. Looked up from germline, CDR1 is KGHDR and CDR2 is SFDVKD. The V and J ends lost 5 bases and 4 bases, in that order; junction bases with no gene match: 6. The CDR3 has 15 residues. The DNA of the CDR3 is TGTGCCACCAGTGCGGGGGGGGGCACTTACAATGAGCAGTTCTTC. It yields the protein CATSAGGGTYNEQFF.

The chain is built from TRBV20-1 and TRBJ1-4; D may be TRBD1 (5 bases). Trimming stripped 6 bases from V and 8 bases from J, with 22 bases between. Germline CDR1 DFQATT, CDR2 SNEGSKA (reference sequence). The CDR3 runs 15 residues. The CDR3 bases are TGCAGTGCACCAATTGAGGGGACTGCCGACGAAAAACTGTTTTTT. Translation: CSAPIEGTADEKLFF.

To note about this clonotype: The junction does not match germline at one end; this may be a read error. This sequence joins TRBV5-1 and TRBJ2-3, with a possible D match to TRBD2 (5 bases). The CDR3 runs to 12 residues. Germline V gene sequence: CDR1 SGHRS, CDR2 YFSETQ. The CDR3, as DNA: TGCGCCAGCAGCAACAACCCCAGGACTCTGCATTTT. Translated, it gives CASSNNPRTLHF.

This clonotype was picked up many times. This chain joins TRBV6-1 and TRBJ2-1, with D possibly being TRBD1 (6 bases). The germline V and J ends were trimmed by 7 bases and 2 bases, with 12 bases remaining between them. This CDR3 is 14 amino acids long. The germline V gene has CDR1 MNHNS and CDR2 SASEGT. In DNA form, the CDR3 reads TGTGCCAGCAATCCACAGGGACCCTACAATGAGCAGTTCTTC. Amino acids: CASNPQGPYNEQFF.

There are many counts of this clonotype. This chain connects TRBV20-1 to TRBJ1-5; TRBD1 might be the D (5 bases). The germline CDR1 and CDR2 sequences are DFQATT and SNEGSKA (reference sequence). Trimming removed 3 bases at V and 6 bases at J, with 9 bases between. The CDR3 loop spans 12 amino acids. CDR3 DNA sequence: TGCAGTGCTAGGGGGGGTAGTCAGCCCCAGCATTTT. It codes for CSARGGSQPQHF.

The V and J genes are TRBV6-1 and TRBJ1-2; the D is unclear. Trimming took off 5 bases at V and 6 bases at J, with 13 bases between the two ends. CDR3 length: 13 residues. The germline CDR1 and CDR2 sequences are MNHNS and SASEGT. CDR3 nucleotides: TGTGCCAGCAGTTACTTACGACGGGATGGCTACACCTTC. This encodes CASSYLRRDGYTF.

The rearrangement joins TRBV18 to TRBJ2-2; perhaps TRBD1 as D (6 bases). Trimming took 8 bases from V and 2 from J, leaving 18 bases between them. Per the germline V gene, CDR1 is KGHSH and CDR2 is LQKENI. The CDR3 has 16 amino acids. The CDR3 reads CASLSGAQGNTGELFF. The CDR3 DNA is TGTGCCAGCCTCTCAGGGGCACAGGGTAACACCGGGGAGCTGTTTTTT.

This clonotype was seen ten or more times. This sequence joins TRBV20-1 and TRBJ2-2; maybe TRBD2 (7 bases). V lost 5 bases to trimming and J lost 2 bases, with 12 bases between them. Germline values: CDR1 DFQATT, CDR2 SNEGSKA (reference sequence). This CDR3 comprises 14 residues. Written as DNA, the CDR3 is TGCAGTGCTGGGGGGGGCGGTAACACCGGGGAGCTGTTTTTT. The encoded protein is CSAGGGGNTGELFF.

This clonotype has at least ten counts. The chain recombines TRBV18 with TRBJ2-1; D unresolved. This CDR3 is built from 13 residues. CDR1 and CDR2 from the germline V gene are KGHSH and LQKENI. Trimming cost V 3 bases and J 8 bases, with 11 bases left between them. The CDR3 region is CASSPPRPDEQFF. CDR3 coding DNA: TGTGCCAGCTCACCGCCACGGCCGGATGAGCAGTTCTTC.

This chain joins TRBV6-1 and TRBJ1-1, with 8 bases that match TRBD1. Germline V gene sequence: CDR1 MNHNS, CDR2 SASEGT. V was pared by 10 bases and J by 0 bases, with 7 bases of the junction left unmatched. The CDR3 is made up of 14 amino acids. CDR3 protein: CANRGTDMNTEAFF. The CDR3 nucleotides read TGTGCCAACAGGGGGACAGATATGAACACTGAAGCTTTCTTT.

The chain has TRBV6-6 and TRBJ1-1; unclear D gene. The CDR3 has 14 residues. Germline CDR1 MNHNY, CDR2 SVGAGI (reference sequence). V was trimmed by 6 bases and J by 3 bases, leaving 14 bases between them. CDR3 nucleotides: TGTGCCAGCAGACTACAGTACAGAGACACTGAAGCTTTCTTT. Its protein is CASRLQYRDTEAFF.